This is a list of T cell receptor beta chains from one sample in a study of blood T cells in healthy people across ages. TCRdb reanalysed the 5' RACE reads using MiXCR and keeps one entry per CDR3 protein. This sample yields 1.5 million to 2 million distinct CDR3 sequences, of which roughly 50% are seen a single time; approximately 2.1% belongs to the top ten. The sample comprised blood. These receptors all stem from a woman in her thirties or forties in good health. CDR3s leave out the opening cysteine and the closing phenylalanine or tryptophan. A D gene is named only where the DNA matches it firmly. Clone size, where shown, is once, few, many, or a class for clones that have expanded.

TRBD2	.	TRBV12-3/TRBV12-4	ASSLPSVAGIQETQY
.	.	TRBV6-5	ASSPSEGSIAGGYT
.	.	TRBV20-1	SAGQGVSNQPQH
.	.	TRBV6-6	AARGPTDNEQF
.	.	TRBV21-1	ASSPRHGREKLF
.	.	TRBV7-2	ASAASGNQPQH
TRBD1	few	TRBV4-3	ASSQVQGVGNEQY
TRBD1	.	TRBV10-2	ASRTGDYNSPLH
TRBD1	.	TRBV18	ASSPLTGEWDTQY
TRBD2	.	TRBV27	ASSASNRLAGGQETQY
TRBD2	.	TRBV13	ASRPSGGSTDTQY
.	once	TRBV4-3	ASSQAGTLEYGYT
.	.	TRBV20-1	SAREGTLAKNIQY
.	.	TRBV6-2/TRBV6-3	ATGDFYEQY